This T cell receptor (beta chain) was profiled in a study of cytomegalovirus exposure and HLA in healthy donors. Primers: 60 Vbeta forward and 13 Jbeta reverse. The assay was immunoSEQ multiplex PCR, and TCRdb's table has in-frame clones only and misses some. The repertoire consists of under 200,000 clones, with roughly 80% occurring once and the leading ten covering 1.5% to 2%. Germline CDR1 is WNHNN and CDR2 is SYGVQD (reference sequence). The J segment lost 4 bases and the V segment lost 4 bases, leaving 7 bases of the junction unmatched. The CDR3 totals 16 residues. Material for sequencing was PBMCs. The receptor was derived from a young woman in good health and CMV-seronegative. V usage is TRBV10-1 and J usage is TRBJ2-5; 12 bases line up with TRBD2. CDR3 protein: CASSVASGRAGETQYF. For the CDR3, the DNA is TGCGCCAGCAGTGTGGCTAGCGGGAGGGCCGGAGAGACCCAGTACTTC.